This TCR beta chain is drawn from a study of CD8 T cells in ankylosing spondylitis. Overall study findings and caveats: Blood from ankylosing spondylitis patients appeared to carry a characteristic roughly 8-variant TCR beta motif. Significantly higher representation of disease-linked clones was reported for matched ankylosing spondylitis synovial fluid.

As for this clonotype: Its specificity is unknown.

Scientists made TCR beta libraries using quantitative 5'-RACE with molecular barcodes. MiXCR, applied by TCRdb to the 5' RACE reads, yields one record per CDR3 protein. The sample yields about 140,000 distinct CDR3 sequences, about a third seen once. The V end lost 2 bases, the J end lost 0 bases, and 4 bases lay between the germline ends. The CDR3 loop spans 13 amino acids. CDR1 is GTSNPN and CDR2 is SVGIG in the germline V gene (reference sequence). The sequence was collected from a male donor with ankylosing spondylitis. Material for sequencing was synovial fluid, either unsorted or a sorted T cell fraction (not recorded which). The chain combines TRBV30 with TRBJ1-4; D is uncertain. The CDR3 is CAWSIATNEKLFF. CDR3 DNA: TGTGCCTGGAGTATTGCAACTAATGAAAAACTGTTTTTT.